These 7 T cell receptor beta chains came from one sample sequenced in a study of blood T cells in healthy people across ages. Primers used in a second PCR of roughly 6 to 11 cycles were a sample-barcoded 5' primer and a J-beta primer mix. MiXCR, run by TCRdb on the 5' RACE reads, gives a single entry per CDR3 protein. The profile shows more than 1.4 million distinct CDR3 sequences, around 39% of them singletons. The sample comprised blood. The receptor source for this set is a woman between 18 and 30 years old in good health.

V gene TRBV29-1 combines with J gene TRBJ1-3, with D tentatively TRBD1 (5 bases). The germline V gene encodes CDR1 SQVTM and CDR2 ANQGSEA. Between the trimmed V and J ends, which lost 5 bases and 3 bases, there was a span of 8 bases. The CDR3 is made up of 12 amino acids. The CDR3: CSVPGFGNTIYF. DNA of the CDR3: TGCAGCGTTCCAGGGTTTGGAAACACCATATATTTT.

This chain uses TRBV7-2 with TRBJ2-4; TRBD2 agrees at 10 bases. Gene TRBJ2-7 matches the end of the DNA better, so the J call may be wrong. Germline V lookup: CDR1 SGHTA, CDR2 FQGNSA. CDR3 length: 17 residues. The CDR3 DNA sequence: TGTGCCAGCAGCTTAGATCCCCCAGCGGGAGGGCGCTACGAGCAGTACTTC. Translating it yields CASSLDPPAGGRYEQYF.

In its sample, this clonotype was seen a few times. CDR3 sequence: CASSLPRGLDDEQYF. DNA for the CDR3: TGCGCCAGCAGCTTACCCAGGGGGCTCGACGACGAGCAGTACTTC. The chain is built from TRBV5-1 and TRBJ2-5; 8 positions agree with TRBD1. Near its end, the DNA agrees better with TRBJ2-7, so the J call may be wrong. The CDR3 length is 15 residues. Germline CDR1 is SGHRS and CDR2 is YFSETQ.

This rearrangement joins TRBV5-1 to TRBJ2-3; 9 bases agree with TRBD1. Germline values: CDR1 SGHRS, CDR2 YFSETQ. J gave up 2 bases and V 7 bases, and 5 bases lay outside the gene matches. This CDR3 has 14 amino acids. The CDR3: CASPGTGITDTQYF. CDR3 nucleotide sequence: TGCGCCAGCCCCGGGACAGGGATCACAGATACGCAGTATTTT. Using reference TRBV5-1 and TRBJ2-3 for the parts outside the CDR3, the full variable domain is KAGVTQTPRYLIKTRGQQVTLSCSPISGHRSVSWYQQTPGQGLQFLFEYFSETQRNKGNFPGRFSGRQFSNSRSEMNVSTLELGDSALYLCASPGTGITDTQYFGPGTRLTVL.

This clonotype was counted between two and nine times. The rearrangement links TRBV7-2 to TRBJ2-5, with D tentatively TRBD2 (5 bases). The CDR3 contains 14 residues. Trimming pared 2 bases from V and 3 bases from J, leaving 10 bases between. Germline V gives CDR1 SGHTA, CDR2 FQGNSA. Written as DNA, the CDR3 is TGTGCCAGCAGCTTATCCGGGGTTGAAGAGACCCAGTACTTC. It is translated as CASSLSGVEETQYF.

This clonotype has only a few counts. The chain combines TRBV4-1 with TRBJ2-1, with D uncertain. V lost 2 bases, J lost 4 bases, and 9 bases lay in between. From germline, CDR1 is MGHRA and CDR2 YSYEKL. The CDR3 runs 14 residues. CDR3 sequence (DNA): TGCGCCAGCAGCCAACCCGGCGTTTACAATGAGCAGTTCTTC. This codes for CASSQPGVYNEQFF.

The rearrangement uses TRBV12-3 or TRBV12-4 and TRBJ1-6, with TRBD1 identical over 8 bases. V shed 5 bases, J shed 6 bases, and the junction held 6 bases outside the gene matches. This CDR3 contains 15 residues. The CDR3: CASSKGQVPNSPLHF. In DNA, the CDR3 is TGTGCCAGCAGTAAGGGACAGGTCCCTAATTCACCCCTCCACTTT.